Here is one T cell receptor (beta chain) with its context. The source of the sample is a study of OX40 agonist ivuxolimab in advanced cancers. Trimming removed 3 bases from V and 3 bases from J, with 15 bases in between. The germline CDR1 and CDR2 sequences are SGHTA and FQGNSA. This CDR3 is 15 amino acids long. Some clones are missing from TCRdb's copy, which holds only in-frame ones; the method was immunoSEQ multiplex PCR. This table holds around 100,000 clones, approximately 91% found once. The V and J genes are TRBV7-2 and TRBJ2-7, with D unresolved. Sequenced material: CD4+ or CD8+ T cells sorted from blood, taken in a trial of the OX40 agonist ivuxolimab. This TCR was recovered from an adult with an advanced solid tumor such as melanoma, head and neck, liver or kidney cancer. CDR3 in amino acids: CASSLDGVSYYEQYF. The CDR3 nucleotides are TGTGCCAGCAGCTTGGATGGGGTTTCCTACTACGAGCAGTACTTC. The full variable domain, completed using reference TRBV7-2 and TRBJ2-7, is GAGVSQSPSNKVTEKGKDVELRCDPISGHTALYWYRQSLGQGLEFLIYFQGNSAPDKSGLPSDRFSAERTGGSVSTLTIQRTQQEDSAVYLCASSLDGVSYYEQYFGPGTRLTVT.